The source of this T cell receptor beta chain is a study of T cells in tuberculosis. Points from the study as a whole: Smaller alpha distances in active tuberculosis partly reflected shorter CDR3-alpha lengths. Samples were chosen by availability of cryopreserved specimens.

TCRdb's table, derived via immunoSEQ multiplex PCR, lists solely in-frame clones and lacks some. The repertoire includes about 30,000 clones, roughly 95% of them detected once, and about 8% sits in the top ten. The CDR3 runs to 15 residues. Germline trimming cut 4 bases from V and 3 bases from J; bases unmatched to any gene: 6. CDR1 and CDR2 (germline): SGHRS, YFSETQ. Points on this clone: What it binds is unknown.

The chain combines TRBV5-1 with TRBJ2-7, with 11 bases aligning to TRBD2. The material sequenced was PBMCs. The clonotype was recovered from a donor between 10 and 35 years old with latent tuberculosis or without tuberculosis infection. The CDR3 coding sequence is TGCGCCAGCAGCCCCTCGGGACTAGCGGTCTACGAGCAGTACTTC. Translated: CASSPSGLAVYEQYF. The full variable domain, rest sourced from reference TRBV5-1 and TRBJ2-7, is KAGVTQTPRYLIKTRGQQVTLSCSPISGHRSVSWYQQTPGQGLQFLFEYFSETQRNKGNFPGRFSGRQFSNSRSEMNVSTLELGDSALYLCASSPSGLAVYEQYFGPGTRLTVT.